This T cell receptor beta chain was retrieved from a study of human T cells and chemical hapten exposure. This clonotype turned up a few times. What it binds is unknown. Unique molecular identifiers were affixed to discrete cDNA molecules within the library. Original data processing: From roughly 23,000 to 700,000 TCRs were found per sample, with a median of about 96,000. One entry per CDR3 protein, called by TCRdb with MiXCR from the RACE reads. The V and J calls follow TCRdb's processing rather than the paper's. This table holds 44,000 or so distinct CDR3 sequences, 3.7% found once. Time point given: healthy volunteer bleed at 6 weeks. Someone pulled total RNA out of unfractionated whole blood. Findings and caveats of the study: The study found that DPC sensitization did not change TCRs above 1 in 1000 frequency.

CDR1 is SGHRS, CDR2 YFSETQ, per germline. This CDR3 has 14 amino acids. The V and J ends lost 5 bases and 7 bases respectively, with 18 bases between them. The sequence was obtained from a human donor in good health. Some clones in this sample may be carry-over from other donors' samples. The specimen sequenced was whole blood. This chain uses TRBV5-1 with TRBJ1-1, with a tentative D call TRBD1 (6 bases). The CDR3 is CASRREQGAIEAFF. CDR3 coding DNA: TGCGCCAGCAGAAGGGAACAGGGAGCGATTGAAGCTTTCTTT.